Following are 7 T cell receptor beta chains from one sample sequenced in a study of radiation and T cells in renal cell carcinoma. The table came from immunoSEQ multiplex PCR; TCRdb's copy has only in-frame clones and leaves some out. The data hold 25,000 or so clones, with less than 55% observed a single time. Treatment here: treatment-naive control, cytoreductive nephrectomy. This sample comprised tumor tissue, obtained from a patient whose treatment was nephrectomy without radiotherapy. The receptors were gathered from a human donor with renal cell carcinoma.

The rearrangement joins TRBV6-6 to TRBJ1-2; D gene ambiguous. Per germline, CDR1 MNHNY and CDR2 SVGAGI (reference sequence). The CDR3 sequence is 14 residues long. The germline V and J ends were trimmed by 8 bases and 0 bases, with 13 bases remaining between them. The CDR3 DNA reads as TGTGCCAGCGTCCCCCCGGGAGCTAACTATGGCTACACCTTC. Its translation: CASVPPGANYGYTF.

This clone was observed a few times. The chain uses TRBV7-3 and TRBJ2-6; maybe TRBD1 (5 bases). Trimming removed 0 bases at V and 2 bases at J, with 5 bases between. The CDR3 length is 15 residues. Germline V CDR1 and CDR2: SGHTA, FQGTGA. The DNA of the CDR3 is TGTGCCAGCAGCTTAACAGGGGCTGGGGCCAACGTCCTGACTTTC. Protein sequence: CASSLTGAGANVLTF. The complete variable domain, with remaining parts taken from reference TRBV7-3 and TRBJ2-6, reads GAGVSQTPSNKVTEKGKYVELRCDPISGHTALYWYRQSLGQGPEFLIYFQGTGAADDSGLPNDRFFAVRPEGSVSTLKIQRTERGDSAVYLCASSLTGAGANVLTFGAGSRLTVL.

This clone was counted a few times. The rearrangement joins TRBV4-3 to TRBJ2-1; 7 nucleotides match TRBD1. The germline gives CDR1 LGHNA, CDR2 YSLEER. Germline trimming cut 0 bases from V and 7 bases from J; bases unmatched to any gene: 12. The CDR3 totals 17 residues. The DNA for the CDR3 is TGCGCCAGCAGCCAAGATACAGGGGACAGTGGGGGTAATGAGCAGTTCTTC. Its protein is CASSQDTGDSGGNEQFF.

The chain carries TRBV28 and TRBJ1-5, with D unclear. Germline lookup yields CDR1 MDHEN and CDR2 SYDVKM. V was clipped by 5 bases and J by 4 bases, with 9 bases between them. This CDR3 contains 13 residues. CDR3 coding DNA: TGTGCCAGCAGTCCGCAAGGGAATCAGCCCCAGCATTTT. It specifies CASSPQGNQPQHF.

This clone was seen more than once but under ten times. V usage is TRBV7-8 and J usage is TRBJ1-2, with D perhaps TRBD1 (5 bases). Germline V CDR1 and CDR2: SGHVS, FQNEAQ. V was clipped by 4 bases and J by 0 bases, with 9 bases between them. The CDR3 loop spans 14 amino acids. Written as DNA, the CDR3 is TGTGCCAGCAGCTCAGACAGAGCTAACTATGGCTACACCTTC. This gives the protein CASSSDRANYGYTF.

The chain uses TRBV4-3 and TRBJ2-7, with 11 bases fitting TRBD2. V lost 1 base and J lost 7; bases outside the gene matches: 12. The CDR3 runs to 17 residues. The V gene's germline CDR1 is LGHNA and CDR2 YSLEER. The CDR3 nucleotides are TGCGCCAGCAGCCAAGTAGGAAAACTAGCGGGGGAGAAGGAGCAGTACTTC. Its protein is CASSQVGKLAGEKEQYF.

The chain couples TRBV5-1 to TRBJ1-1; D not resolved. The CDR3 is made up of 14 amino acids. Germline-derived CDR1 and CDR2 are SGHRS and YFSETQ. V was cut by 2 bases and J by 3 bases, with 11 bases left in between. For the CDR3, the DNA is TGCGCCAGCAGCTTTTGGCAGAAGGACACTGAAGCTTTCTTT. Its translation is CASSFWQKDTEAFF.